This T cell receptor beta chain was sequenced in a study of T cells in Graves' hyperthyroidism and ophthalmopathy. Overall study context: Before treatment of any kind, peripheral blood was taken at initial diagnosis. Study results and limitations: Ophthalmopathy prediction by the model preceded onset by a median about 6 months.

A note on this clonotype: Its antigen is not known.

Patients aged 18 to 65 had newly diagnosed hyperthyroidism that had lasted under 2 months. Fresh peripheral blood, around 11 ml of it, supplied the PBMCs. The germline gives CDR1 MNHNS, CDR2 SASEGT. V dropped 6 bases and J dropped 7; count of bases not matched to a gene: 14. The length of the CDR3 is 16 residues. From RNA transcripts, TCR beta CDR3 regions were amplified. The study used the HTBI primer set for a first-round RT-PCR of the TCR CDR3. Each CDR3 protein is one row after TCRdb ran MiXCR on the multiplex PCR reads. The table shows around 350,000 distinct CDR3 sequences, with about a fifth occurring only once.

The chain couples TRBV6-1 to TRBJ2-7, with 11 bases aligning to TRBD2. This receptor was identified in a woman between 18 and 29 years old with Graves' hyperthyroidism. Sequencing was carried out using blood. CDR3 coding DNA: TGTGCCAGCAGCATGGAGATAGCGGGAGGGACGCGGGAGCAGTACTTC. Amino acid sequence: CASSMEIAGGTREQYF.